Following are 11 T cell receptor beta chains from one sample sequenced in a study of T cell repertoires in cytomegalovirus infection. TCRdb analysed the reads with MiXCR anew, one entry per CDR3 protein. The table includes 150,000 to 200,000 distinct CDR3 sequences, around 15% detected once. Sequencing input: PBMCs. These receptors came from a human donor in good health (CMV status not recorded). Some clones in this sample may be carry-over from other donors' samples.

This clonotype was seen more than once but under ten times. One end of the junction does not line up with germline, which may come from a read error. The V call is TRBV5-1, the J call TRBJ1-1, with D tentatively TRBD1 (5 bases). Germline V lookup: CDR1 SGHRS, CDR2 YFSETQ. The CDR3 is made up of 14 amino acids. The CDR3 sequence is CASTPIAGGTVAFF. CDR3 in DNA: TGCGCCAGCACCCCTATTGCGGGGGGTACTGTAGCTTTCTTT.

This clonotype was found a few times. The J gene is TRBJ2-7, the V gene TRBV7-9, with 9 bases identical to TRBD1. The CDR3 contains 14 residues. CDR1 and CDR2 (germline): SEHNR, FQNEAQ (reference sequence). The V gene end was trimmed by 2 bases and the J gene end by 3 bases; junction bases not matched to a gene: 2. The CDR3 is CASSLRDRVYEQYF. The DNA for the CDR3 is TGTGCCAGCAGCTTAAGGGACAGGGTCTACGAGCAGTACTTC.

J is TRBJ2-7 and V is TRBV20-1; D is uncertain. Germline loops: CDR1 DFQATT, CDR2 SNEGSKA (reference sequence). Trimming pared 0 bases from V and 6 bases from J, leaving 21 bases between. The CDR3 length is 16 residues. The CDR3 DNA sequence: TGCAGTGCTAGAGATGCAGCCAGCCTAAGGACCTCCGAGCAGTACTTC. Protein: CSARDAASLRTSEQYF.

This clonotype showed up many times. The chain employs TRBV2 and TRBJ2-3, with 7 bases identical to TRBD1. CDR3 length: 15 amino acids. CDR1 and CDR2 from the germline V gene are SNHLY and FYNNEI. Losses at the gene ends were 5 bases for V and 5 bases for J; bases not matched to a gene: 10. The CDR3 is CASSLGQVVRDTQYF. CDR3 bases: TGTGCCAGCAGTCTCGGACAGGTCGTTAGAGATACGCAGTATTTT.

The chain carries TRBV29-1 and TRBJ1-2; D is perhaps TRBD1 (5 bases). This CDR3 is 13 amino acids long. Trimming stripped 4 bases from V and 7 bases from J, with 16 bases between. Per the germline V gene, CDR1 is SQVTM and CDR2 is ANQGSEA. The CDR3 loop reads CSVVGEGSAGYTF. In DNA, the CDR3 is TGCAGCGTTGTCGGTGAGGGGTCTGCTGGCTACACCTTC.

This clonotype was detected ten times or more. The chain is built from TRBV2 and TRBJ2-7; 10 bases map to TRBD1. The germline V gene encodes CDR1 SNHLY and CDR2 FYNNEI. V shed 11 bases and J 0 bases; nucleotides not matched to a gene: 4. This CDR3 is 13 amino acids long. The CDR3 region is CAGDRGLSYEQYF. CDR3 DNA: TGTGCCGGGGACAGGGGTCTCTCCTACGAGCAGTACTTC. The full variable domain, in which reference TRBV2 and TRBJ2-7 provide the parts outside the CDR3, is EPEVTQTPSHQVTQMGQEVILRCVPISNHLYFYWYRQILGQKVEFLVSFYNNEISEKSEIFDDQFSVERPDGSNFTLKIRSTKLEDSAMYFCAGDRGLSYEQYFGPGTRLTVT.

CDR3 DNA sequence: TGTGCCAGTAGTGCCTCAGGGAGGACGGACTATGGCTACACCTTC. It encodes CASSASGRTDYGYTF. This chain connects TRBV19 to TRBJ1-2, with D maybe TRBD1 (5 bases). The CDR3 length is 15 residues. Germline V gene lookup returns CDR1 LNHDA and CDR2 SQIVND (reference sequence). The V end was cut by 5 bases, the J end by 3 bases, with 16 bases between.

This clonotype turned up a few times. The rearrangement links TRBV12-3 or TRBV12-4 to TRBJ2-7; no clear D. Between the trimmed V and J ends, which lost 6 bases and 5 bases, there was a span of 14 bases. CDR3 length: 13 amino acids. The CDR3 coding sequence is TGTGCCAGCAGCCCCACTCGAATTCACGAGCAGTACTTC. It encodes CASSPTRIHEQYF.

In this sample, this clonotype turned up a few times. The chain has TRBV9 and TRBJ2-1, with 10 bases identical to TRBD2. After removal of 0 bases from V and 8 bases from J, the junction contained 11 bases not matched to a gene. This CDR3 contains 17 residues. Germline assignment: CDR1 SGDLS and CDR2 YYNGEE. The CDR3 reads CASSVDLSGGALDEQFF. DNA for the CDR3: TGTGCCAGCAGCGTAGATCTCAGCGGGGGGGCCCTTGATGAGCAGTTCTTC.

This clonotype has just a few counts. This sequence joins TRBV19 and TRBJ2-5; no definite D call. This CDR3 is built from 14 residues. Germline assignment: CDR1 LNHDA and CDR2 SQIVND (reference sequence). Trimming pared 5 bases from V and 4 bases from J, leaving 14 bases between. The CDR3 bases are TGTGCCAGTAGTCGAATCGGCGTCGTAGAGACCCAGTACTTC. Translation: CASSRIGVVETQYF. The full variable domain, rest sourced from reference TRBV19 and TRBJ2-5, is DGGITQSPKYLFRKEGQNVTLSCEQNLNHDAMYWYRQDPGQGLRLIYYSQIVNDFQKGDIAEGYSVSREKKESFPLTVTSAQKNPTAFYLCASSRIGVVETQYFGPGTRLLVL.

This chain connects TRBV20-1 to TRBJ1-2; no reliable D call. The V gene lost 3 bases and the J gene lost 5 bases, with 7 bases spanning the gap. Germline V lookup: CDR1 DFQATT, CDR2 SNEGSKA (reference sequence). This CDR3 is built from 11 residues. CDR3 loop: CSASHSYGYTF. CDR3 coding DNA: TGCAGTGCTAGTCATAGTTATGGCTACACCTTC.